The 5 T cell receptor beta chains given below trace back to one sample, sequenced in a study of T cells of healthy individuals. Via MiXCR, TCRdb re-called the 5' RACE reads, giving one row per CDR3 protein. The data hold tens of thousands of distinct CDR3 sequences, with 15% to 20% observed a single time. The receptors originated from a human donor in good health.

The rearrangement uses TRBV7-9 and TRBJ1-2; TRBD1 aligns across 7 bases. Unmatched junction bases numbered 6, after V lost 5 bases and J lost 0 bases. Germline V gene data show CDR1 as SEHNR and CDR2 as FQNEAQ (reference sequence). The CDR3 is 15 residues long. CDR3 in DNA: TGTGCCAGCAGCCGGACAAGGGGGCCTAACTATGGCTACACCTTC. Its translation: CASSRTRGPNYGYTF.

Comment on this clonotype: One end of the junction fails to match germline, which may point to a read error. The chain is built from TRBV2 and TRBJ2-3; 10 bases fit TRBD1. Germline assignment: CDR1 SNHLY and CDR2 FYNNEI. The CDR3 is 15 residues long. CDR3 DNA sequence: TGTGCCAGCAGTACCTTGACAGGGGGCACCGATACGCAGTATTTT. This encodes CASSTLTGGTDTQYF.

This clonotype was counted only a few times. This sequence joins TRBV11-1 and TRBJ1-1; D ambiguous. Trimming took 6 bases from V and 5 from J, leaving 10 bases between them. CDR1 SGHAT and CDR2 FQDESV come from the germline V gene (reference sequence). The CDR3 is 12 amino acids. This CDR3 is CASSRPATEAFF. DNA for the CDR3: TGTGCCAGCAGTCGTCCGGCAACTGAAGCTTTCTTT.

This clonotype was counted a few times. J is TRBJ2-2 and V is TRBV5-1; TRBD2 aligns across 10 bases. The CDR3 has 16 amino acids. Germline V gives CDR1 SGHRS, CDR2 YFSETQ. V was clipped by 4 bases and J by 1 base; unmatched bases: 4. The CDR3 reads CASSTSGGVNTGELFF. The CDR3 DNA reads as TGCGCCAGCAGCACCAGCGGGGGGGTGAACACCGGGGAGCTGTTTTTT.

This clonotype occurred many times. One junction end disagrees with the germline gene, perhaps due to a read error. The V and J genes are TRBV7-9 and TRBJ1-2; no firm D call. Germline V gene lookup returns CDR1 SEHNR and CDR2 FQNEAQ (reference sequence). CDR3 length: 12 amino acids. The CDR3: CASSLLGWQAFF. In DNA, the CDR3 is TGTGCCAGCAGCTTACTTGGGTGGCAGGCTTTCTTC.